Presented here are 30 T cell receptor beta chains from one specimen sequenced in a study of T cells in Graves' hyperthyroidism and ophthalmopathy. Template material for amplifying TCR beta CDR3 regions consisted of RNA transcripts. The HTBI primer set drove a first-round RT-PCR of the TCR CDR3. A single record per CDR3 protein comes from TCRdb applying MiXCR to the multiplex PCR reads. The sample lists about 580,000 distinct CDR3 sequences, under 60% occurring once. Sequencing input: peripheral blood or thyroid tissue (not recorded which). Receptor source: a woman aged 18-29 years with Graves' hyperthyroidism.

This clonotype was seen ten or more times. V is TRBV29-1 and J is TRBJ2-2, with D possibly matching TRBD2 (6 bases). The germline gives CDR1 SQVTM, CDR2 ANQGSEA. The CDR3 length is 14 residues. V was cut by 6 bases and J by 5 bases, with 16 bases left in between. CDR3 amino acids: CSVRIAESTGELFF. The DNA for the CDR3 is TGCAGCGTGCGAATAGCGGAATCTACCGGGGAGCTGTTTTTT.

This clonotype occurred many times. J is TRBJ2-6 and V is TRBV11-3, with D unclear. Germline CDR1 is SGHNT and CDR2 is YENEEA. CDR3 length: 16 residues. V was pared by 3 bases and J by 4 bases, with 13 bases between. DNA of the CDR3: TGTGCCAGCAGCTTTTCTCCGTTCGGAGGGGCCAACGTCCTGACTTTC. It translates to CASSFSPFGGANVLTF.

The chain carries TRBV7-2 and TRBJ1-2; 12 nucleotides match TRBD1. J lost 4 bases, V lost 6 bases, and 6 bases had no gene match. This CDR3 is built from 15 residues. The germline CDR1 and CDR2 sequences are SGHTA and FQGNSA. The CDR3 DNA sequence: TGTGCCAGCAGGCCCGGGACAGGGGGCGTCTATGGCTACACCTTC. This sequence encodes CASRPGTGGVYGYTF. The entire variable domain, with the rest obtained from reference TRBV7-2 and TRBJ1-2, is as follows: GAGVSQSPSNKVTEKGKDVELRCDPISGHTALYWYRQSLGQGLEFLIYFQGNSAPDKSGLPSDRFSAERTGGSVSTLTIQRTQQEDSAVYLCASRPGTGGVYGYTFGSGTRLTVV.

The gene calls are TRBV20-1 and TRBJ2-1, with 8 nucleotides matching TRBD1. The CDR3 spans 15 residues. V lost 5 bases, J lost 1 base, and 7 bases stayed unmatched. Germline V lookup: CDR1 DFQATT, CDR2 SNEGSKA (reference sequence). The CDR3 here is CSAGAGGLSYNEQFF. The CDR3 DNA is TGCAGTGCTGGAGCAGGGGGCCTGTCCTACAATGAGCAGTTCTTC.

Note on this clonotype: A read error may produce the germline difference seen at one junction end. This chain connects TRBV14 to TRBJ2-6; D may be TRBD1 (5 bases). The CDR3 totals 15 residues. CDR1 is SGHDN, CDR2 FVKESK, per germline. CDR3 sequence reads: CASSFRDPGANVLTF. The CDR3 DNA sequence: TGCGCCAGCAGCTTCAGGGATCCTGGGGCCAACGTCCTGACTTTC.

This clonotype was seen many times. The CDR3 loop reads CASSLGRRTGKGNTIYF. The CDR3 coding sequence is TGCGCCAGCAGCCTAGGGCGCCGGACAGGGAAAGGAAACACCATATATTTT. The V gene is TRBV4-1, the J gene TRBJ1-3; TRBD1 matches at 8 bases. The CDR3 sequence is 17 residues long. V dropped 4 bases and J dropped 4; count of bases not matched to a gene: 12. Germline CDR1 MGHRA, CDR2 YSYEKL.

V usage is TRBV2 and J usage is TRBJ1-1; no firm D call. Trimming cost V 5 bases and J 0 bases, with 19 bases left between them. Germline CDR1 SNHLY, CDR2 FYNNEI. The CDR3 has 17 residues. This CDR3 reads CASSFPSLTRMNTEAFF. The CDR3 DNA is TGTGCCAGCAGTTTTCCGAGCCTGACACGGATGAACACTGAAGCTTTCTTT.

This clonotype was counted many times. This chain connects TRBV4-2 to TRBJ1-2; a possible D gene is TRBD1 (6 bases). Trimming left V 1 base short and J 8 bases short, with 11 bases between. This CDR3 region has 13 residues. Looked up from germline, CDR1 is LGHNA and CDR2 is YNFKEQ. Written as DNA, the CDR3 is TGTGCCAGCAGCCAAGGGGGAGGGGGAGGCTACACCTTC. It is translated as CASSQGGGGGYTF.

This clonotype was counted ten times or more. CDR3 amino acids: CASSFYPSGPSYEQYF. DNA for the CDR3: TGTGCCAGCAGCTTTTACCCTAGCGGGCCGTCCTACGAGCAGTACTTC. The chain has TRBV7-8 and TRBJ2-7; 8 bases map to TRBD2. The germline V gene has CDR1 SGHVS and CDR2 FQNEAQ. The trim removed 3 bases at V and 1 base at J, leaving 8 bases unmatched. This CDR3 has 16 residues.

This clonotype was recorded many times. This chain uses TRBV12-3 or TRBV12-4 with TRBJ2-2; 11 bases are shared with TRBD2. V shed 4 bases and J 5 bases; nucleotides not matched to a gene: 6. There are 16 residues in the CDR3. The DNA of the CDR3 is TGTGCCAGCAGTTCCCTAGCGGGAGGCCCTACCGGGGAGCTGTTTTTT. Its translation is CASSSLAGGPTGELFF.

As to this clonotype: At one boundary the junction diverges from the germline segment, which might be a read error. DNA for the CDR3: TGTGCCAGCAGCTTAAGACAGGGGAATGGCTACGCCTTC. As protein: CASSLRQGNGYAF. V usage is TRBV5-4 and J usage is TRBJ1-2; 8 bases are a match to TRBD1. From germline, CDR1 is SGHNT and CDR2 YYREEE (reference sequence). The CDR3 runs to 13 residues.

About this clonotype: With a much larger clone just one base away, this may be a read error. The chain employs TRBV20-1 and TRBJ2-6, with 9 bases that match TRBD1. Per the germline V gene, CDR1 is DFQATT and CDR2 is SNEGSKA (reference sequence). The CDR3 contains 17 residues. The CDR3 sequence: CSARDRDRDTGANVPTF. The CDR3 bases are TGCAGTGCTAGAGATAGGGACAGGGATACAGGGGCCAACGTCCCGACTTTC.

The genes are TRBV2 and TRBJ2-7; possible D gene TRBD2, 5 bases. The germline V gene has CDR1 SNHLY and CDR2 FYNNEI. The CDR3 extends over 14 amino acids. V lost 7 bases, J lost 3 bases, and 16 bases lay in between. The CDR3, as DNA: TGTGCCAGCATCGAACGGGGAATAGTCTACGAGCAGTACTTC. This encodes CASIERGIVYEQYF.

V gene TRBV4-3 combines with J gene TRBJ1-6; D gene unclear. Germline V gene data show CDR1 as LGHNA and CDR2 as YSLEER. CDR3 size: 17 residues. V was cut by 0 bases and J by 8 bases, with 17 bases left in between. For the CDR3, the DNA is TGCGCCAGCAGCCAAGATATGGCCGAATATCATCATTCACCCCTCCACTTT. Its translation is CASSQDMAEYHHSPLHF.

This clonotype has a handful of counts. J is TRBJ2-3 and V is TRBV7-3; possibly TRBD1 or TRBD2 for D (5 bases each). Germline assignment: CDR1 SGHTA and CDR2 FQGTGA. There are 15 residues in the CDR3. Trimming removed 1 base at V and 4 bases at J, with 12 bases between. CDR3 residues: CASSLMRGVADTQYF. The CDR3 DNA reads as TGTGCCAGCAGCTTAATGCGAGGGGTAGCAGATACGCAGTATTTT.

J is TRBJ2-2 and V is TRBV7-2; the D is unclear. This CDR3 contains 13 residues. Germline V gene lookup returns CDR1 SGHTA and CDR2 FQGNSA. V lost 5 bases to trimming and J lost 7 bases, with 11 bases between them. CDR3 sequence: CASSQEASGELFF. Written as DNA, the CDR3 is TGTGCCAGCAGCCAAGAGGCTAGCGGGGAGCTGTTTTTT.

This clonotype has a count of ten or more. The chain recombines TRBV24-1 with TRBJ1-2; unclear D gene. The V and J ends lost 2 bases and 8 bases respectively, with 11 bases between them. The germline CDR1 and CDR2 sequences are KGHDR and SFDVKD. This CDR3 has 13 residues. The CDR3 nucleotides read TGTGCCACCAGTGATTCGGACGAGAGCGGCTACACCTTC. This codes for CATSDSDESGYTF.

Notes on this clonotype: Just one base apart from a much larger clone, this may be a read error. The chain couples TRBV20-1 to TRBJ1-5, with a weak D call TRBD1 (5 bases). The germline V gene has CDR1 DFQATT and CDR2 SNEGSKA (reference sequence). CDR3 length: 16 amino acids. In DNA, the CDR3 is TGCAGTGCTAGAGATCCGTGGGGGGATAGCATTCAGCCCCAGCATTTT. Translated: CSARDPWGDSIQPQHF.

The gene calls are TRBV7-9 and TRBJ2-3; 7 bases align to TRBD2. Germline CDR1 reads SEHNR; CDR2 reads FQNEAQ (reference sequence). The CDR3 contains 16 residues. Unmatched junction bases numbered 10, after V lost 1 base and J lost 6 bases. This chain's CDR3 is CASSLGGQRGWDTQYF. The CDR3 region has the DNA TGTGCCAGCAGCTTAGGGGGCCAGCGGGGCTGGGATACGCAGTATTTT.

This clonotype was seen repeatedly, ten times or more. As DNA, the CDR3 is TGTGCCAGCAGCTTAGGGACAGGGGTTACTGGAAACACCATATATTTT. Translation: CASSLGTGVTGNTIYF. This chain joins TRBV7-9 and TRBJ1-3, with TRBD1 matching over 9 bases. Trimming took 1 base from V and 2 from J; bases not matched to a gene: 3. CDR3 size: 16 residues. Germline V gene lookup returns CDR1 SEHNR and CDR2 FQNEAQ (reference sequence).

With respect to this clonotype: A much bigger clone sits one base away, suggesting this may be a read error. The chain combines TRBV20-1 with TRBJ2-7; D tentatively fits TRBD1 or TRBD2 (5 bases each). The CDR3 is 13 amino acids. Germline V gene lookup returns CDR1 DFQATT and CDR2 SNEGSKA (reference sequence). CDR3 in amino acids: CGATGRPSYEQYF. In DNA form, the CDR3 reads TGCGGTGCCACGGGACGTCCCTCCTACGAGCAGTACTTC.

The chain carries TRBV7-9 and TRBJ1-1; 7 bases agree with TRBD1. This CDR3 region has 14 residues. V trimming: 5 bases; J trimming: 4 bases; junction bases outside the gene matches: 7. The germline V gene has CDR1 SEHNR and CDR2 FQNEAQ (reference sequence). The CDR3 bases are TGTGCCAGCAGCGGTCCCGGGACAGTCACTGAAGCTTTCTTT. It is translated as CASSGPGTVTEAFF.

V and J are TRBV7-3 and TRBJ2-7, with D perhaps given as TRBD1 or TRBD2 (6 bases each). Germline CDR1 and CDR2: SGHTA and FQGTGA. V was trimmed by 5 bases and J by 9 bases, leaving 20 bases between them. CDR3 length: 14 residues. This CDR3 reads CASSPTRGPSWQYF. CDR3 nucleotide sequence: TGTGCCAGCAGCCCGACCCGGGGGCCGTCATGGCAGTACTTC.

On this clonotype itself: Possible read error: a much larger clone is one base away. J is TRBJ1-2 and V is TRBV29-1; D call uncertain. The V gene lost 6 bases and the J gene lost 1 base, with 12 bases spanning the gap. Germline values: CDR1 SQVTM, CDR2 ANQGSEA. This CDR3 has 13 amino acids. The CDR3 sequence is CSVIRDINYGYTF. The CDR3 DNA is TGCAGCGTAATCCGGGATATTAACTATGGCTACACCTTC. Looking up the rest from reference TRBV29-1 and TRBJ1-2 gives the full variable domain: SAVISQKPSRDICQRGTSLTIQCQVDSQVTMMFWYRQQPGQSLTLIATANQGSEATYESGFVIDKFPISRPNLTFSTLTVSNMSPEDSSIYLCSVIRDINYGYTFGSGTRLTVV.

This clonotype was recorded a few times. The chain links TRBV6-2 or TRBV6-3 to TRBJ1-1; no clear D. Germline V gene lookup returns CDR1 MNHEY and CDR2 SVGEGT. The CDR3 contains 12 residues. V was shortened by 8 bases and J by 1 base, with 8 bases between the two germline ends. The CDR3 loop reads CASDPGNTEAFF. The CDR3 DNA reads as TGTGCCAGCGATCCGGGGAACACTGAAGCTTTCTTT.

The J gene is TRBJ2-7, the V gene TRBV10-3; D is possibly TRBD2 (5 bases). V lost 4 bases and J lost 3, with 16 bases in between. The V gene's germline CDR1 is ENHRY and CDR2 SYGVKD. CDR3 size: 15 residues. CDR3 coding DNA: TGTGCCATCAGTGGGACCTCAATAGCGCACTACGAGCAGTACTTC. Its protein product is CAISGTSIAHYEQYF.

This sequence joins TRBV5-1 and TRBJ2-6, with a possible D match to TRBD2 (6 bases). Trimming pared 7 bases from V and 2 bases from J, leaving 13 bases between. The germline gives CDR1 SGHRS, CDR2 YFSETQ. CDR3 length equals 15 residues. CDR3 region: CASGRGGAGANVLTF. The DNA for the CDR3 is TGCGCCAGCGGGAGAGGCGGGGCTGGGGCCAACGTCCTGACTTTC.

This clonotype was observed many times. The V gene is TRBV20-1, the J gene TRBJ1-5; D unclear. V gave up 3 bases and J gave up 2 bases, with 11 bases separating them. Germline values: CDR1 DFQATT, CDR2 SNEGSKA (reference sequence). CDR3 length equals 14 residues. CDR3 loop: CSARSGGGNQPQHF. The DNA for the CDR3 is TGCAGTGCTAGGTCGGGTGGGGGCAATCAGCCCCAGCATTTT.

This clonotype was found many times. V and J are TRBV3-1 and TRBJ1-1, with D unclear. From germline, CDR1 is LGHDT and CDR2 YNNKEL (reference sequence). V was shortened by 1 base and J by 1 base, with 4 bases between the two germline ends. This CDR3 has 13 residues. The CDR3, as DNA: TGTGCCAGCAGCCAAGGCCCGAACACTGAAGCTTTCTTT. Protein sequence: CASSQGPNTEAFF.

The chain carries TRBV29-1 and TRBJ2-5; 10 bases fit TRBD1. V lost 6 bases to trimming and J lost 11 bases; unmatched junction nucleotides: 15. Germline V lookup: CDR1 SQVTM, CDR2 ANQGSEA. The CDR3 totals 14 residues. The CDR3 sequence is CSVQDRGDQPQQYF. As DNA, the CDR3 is TGCAGCGTCCAGGACAGGGGGGACCAGCCCCAGCAGTACTTC.